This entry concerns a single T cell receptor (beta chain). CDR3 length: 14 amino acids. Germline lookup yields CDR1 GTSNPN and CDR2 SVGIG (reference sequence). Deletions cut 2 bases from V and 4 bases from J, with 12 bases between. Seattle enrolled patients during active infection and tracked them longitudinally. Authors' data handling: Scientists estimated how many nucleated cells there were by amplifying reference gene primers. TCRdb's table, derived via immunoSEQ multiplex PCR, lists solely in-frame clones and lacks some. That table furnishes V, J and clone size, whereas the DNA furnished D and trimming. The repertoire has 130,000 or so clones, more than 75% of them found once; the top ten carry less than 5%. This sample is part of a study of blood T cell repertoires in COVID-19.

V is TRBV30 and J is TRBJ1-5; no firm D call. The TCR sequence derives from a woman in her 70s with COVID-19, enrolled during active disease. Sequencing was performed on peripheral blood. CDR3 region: CAWSQRGRNQPQHF. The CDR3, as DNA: TGTGCCTGGAGTCAGCGAGGCCGAAATCAGCCCCAGCATTTT. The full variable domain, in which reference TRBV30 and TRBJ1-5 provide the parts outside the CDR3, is SQTIHQWPATLVQPVGSPLSLECTVEGTSNPNLYWYRQAAGRGLQLLFYSVGIGQISSEVPQNLSASRPQDRQFILSSKKLLLSDSGFYLCAWSQRGRNQPQHFGDGTRLSIL.